This is a list of T cell receptor beta chains from one sample in a study of shared clonotypes between healthy human individuals. Assay used: immunoSEQ multiplex PCR; TCRdb lists only in-frame clones, some missing. The table records 2,500,000 or so clones, around nine tenths of them present only once. Sequencing input: naive CD4+ T cells sorted from blood. The receptors stem from a man aged 18 to 30 in good health. Both conserved end residues are part of each CDR3. The order of the fields is D gene, J gene, V gene, clone size, CDR3 protein, CDR3 DNA. D genes are given only for firm matches. A row's size may be missing; if present it is once, few, many or a size class.

D gene: TRBD2; J gene: TRBJ2-3; V gene: TRBV7-8; clone size: once; CDR3 protein: CASSLGNLLAGGTDTQYF; CDR3 DNA: TGTGCCAGCAGCTTAGGCAACCTACTAGCGGGAGGCACAGATACGCAGTATTTT
D gene: TRBD2; J gene: TRBJ2-2; V gene: TRBV6-6; clone size: .; CDR3 protein: CASSYAAGVDTGELFF; CDR3 DNA: TGTGCCAGCAGTTACGCGGCGGGAGTGGATACCGGGGAGCTGTTTTTT
D gene: .; J gene: TRBJ1-6; V gene: TRBV5-1; clone size: .; CDR3 protein: CASSLGGGNNSPLHF; CDR3 DNA: TGCGCCAGCAGCTTAGGGGGAGGGAATAATTCACCCCTCCACTTT
D gene: .; J gene: TRBJ1-4; V gene: TRBV6-6; clone size: .; CDR3 protein: CASSYSLVGGEKLFF; CDR3 DNA: TGTGCCAGCAGTTACTCGTTGGTCGGTGGTGAAAAACTGTTTTTT
D gene: .; J gene: TRBJ1-2; V gene: TRBV25-1; clone size: .; CDR3 protein: CASSDSWGDGYTF; CDR3 DNA: TGTGCCAGCAGTGATAGCTGGGGGGATGGCTACACCTTC
D gene: .; J gene: TRBJ2-7; V gene: TRBV30; clone size: .; CDR3 protein: CAWSVKGREQYF; CDR3 DNA: TGTGCCTGGAGTGTAAAGGGGAGGGAGCAGTACTTC
D gene: .; J gene: TRBJ1-2; V gene: TRBV18; clone size: .; CDR3 protein: CASSRDGLYGYTF; CDR3 DNA: TGTGCCAGCTCACGGGACGGCTTATATGGCTACACCTTC
D gene: .; J gene: TRBJ1-3; V gene: TRBV10-3; clone size: few; CDR3 protein: CAIQTSNTIYF; CDR3 DNA: TGTGCCATCCAGACATCGAACACCATATATTTT
D gene: TRBD2; J gene: TRBJ2-1; V gene: TRBV7-2; clone size: .; CDR3 protein: CASSLGLVTGQWEQFF; CDR3 DNA: TGTGCCAGCAGCTTGGGACTAGTTACGGGACAATGGGAGCAGTTCTTC
D gene: .; J gene: TRBJ1-1; V gene: TRBV28; clone size: few; CDR3 protein: CASSLLGGNTEAFF; CDR3 DNA: TGTGCCAGCAGTTTATTAGGGGGGAACACTGAAGCTTTCTTT
D gene: .; J gene: TRBJ2-7; V gene: TRBV7-9; clone size: once; CDR3 protein: CASSLPGTLSYEQYF; CDR3 DNA: TGTGCCAGCAGCTTACCGGGTACCCTATCCTACGAGCAGTACTTC
D gene: .; J gene: TRBJ2-1; V gene: TRBV6-5; clone size: .; CDR3 protein: CASSYISGPNGEFF; CDR3 DNA: TGTGCCAGCAGTTACATATCCGGACCCAATGGGGAGTTCTTC
D gene: .; J gene: TRBJ2-7; V gene: TRBV25-1; clone size: .; CDR3 protein: CASTAGYLMGANEQYF; CDR3 DNA: TGTGCCAGCACCGCCGGGTATCTTATGGGGGCAAACGAGCAGTACTTC
D gene: .; J gene: TRBJ2-5; V gene: TRBV5-1; clone size: .; CDR3 protein: CASSLEGGQETQYF; CDR3 DNA: TGCGCCAGCAGCTTGGAAGGAGGACAAGAGACCCAGTACTTC
D gene: TRBD2; J gene: TRBJ2-3; V gene: TRBV4-1; clone size: .; CDR3 protein: CASSHRKREGTDTQYF; CDR3 DNA: TGCGCCAGCAGCCATCGAAAGCGGGAGGGCACAGATACGCAGTATTTT
D gene: .; J gene: TRBJ2-7; V gene: TRBV29-1; clone size: .; CDR3 protein: CSVVGDGYEQYF; CDR3 DNA: TGCAGCGTAGTCGGGGACGGGTACGAGCAGTACTTC
D gene: TRBD2; J gene: TRBJ2-3; V gene: TRBV5-1; clone size: .; CDR3 protein: CASSLGLAGGGPDTQYF; CDR3 DNA: TGCGCCAGCAGCTTGGGACTAGCGGGAGGGGGCCCAGATACGCAGTATTTT
D gene: .; J gene: TRBJ1-5; V gene: TRBV2; clone size: .; CDR3 protein: CASSVGHVDQPQHF; CDR3 DNA: TGTGCCAGCAGTGTGGGACACGTAGATCAGCCCCAGCATTTT
D gene: .; J gene: TRBJ2-1; V gene: TRBV10-2; clone size: .; CDR3 protein: CASSEGPRVQFF; CDR3 DNA: TGCGCCAGCAGCGAGGGACCCAGAGTGCAGTTCTTC
D gene: TRBD1; J gene: TRBJ1-1; V gene: TRBV6-5; clone size: .; CDR3 protein: CASRKAGGTEAFF; CDR3 DNA: TGTGCCAGCAGAAAGGCAGGGGGCACTGAAGCTTTCTTT
D gene: .; J gene: TRBJ2-7; V gene: TRBV20-1; clone size: once; CDR3 protein: CSAPRTYEQYF; CDR3 DNA: TGCAGTGCCCCTAGGACCTACGAGCAGTACTTC
D gene: TRBD2; J gene: TRBJ2-1; V gene: TRBV5-4; clone size: .; CDR3 protein: CASSKAQREDYNEQFF; CDR3 DNA: TGTGCCAGCAGCAAGGCCCAGCGGGAGGACTACAATGAGCAGTTCTTC
D gene: TRBD1; J gene: TRBJ2-7; V gene: TRBV7-3; clone size: .; CDR3 protein: CASSPSTGGVYEQYF; CDR3 DNA: TGTGCCAGCAGCCCTTCGACAGGGGGCGTTTACGAGCAGTACTTC
D gene: TRBD1; J gene: TRBJ2-4; V gene: TRBV19; clone size: .; CDR3 protein: CARLRRDRRDSYLAKNIQYF; CDR3 DNA: TGTGCCAGACTGCGCAGGGACAGACGCGATTCCTACTTAGCCAAAAACATTCAGTACTTC
D gene: .; J gene: TRBJ1-2; V gene: TRBV7-2; clone size: .; CDR3 protein: CASSLRIPVMYTF; CDR3 DNA: TGTGCCAGCAGCTTAAGGATCCCCGTTATGTACACCTTC
D gene: .; J gene: TRBJ1-2; V gene: TRBV5-6; clone size: once; CDR3 protein: CASSADPTGGYTF; CDR3 DNA: TGTGCCAGCAGCGCGGACCCGACCGGAGGCTACACCTTC
D gene: TRBD1; J gene: TRBJ1-2; V gene: TRBV30; clone size: .; CDR3 protein: CAWSQRTNPGGLYGYTF; CDR3 DNA: TGTGCCTGGAGTCAACGAACAAATCCAGGGGGGCTATATGGCTACACCTTC
D gene: .; J gene: TRBJ1-6; V gene: TRBV28; clone size: .; CDR3 protein: CASTTRESANSPLHF; CDR3 DNA: TGTGCCAGCACCACCCGGGAATCTGCTAATTCACCCCTCCACTTT
D gene: .; J gene: TRBJ2-3; V gene: TRBV9; clone size: .; CDR3 protein: CASSDRRVPDTQYF; CDR3 DNA: TGTGCCAGCAGCGATAGGAGGGTGCCAGATACGCAGTATTTT
D gene: TRBD1; J gene: TRBJ1-6; V gene: TRBV11-2; clone size: .; CDR3 protein: CASSWTGRNSPLHF; CDR3 DNA: TGTGCCAGCAGTTGGACAGGGAGGAATTCACCCCTCCACTTT
D gene: .; J gene: TRBJ2-1; V gene: TRBV9; clone size: once; CDR3 protein: CASSGGSHNEQFF; CDR3 DNA: TGTGCCAGCAGCGGGGGGTCTCACAATGAGCAGTTCTTC
D gene: .; J gene: TRBJ1-2; V gene: TRBV7-2; clone size: .; CDR3 protein: CASSFLLGWWSF; CDR3 DNA: TGTGCCAGCAGCTTTTTATTAGGGTGGTGGTCCTTC
D gene: .; J gene: TRBJ1-1; V gene: TRBV5-4; clone size: .; CDR3 protein: CATQGRVEGTEAFF; CDR3 DNA: TGTGCCACCCAAGGGAGGGTCGAAGGCACTGAAGCTTTCTTT
D gene: .; J gene: TRBJ2-1; V gene: TRBV4-1; clone size: .; CDR3 protein: CASSPIAGASYNEQFF; CDR3 DNA: TGCGCCAGCAGCCCCATCGCGGGGGCCTCGTACAATGAGCAGTTCTTC
D gene: .; J gene: TRBJ2-1; V gene: TRBV4-3; clone size: once; CDR3 protein: CASSQDAGNYNEQFF; CDR3 DNA: TGCGCCAGCAGCCAAGACGCGGGGAATTACAATGAGCAGTTCTTC
D gene: .; J gene: TRBJ2-3; V gene: TRBV7-9; clone size: .; CDR3 protein: CASSPRGTSTDTQYF; CDR3 DNA: TGTGCCAGCAGCCCCCGGGGCACTAGCACAGATACGCAGTATTTT
D gene: .; J gene: TRBJ1-6; V gene: TRBV28; clone size: .; CDR3 protein: CASRPYNSPLHF; CDR3 DNA: TGTGCCAGCAGACCTTATAATTCACCCCTCCACTTT
D gene: .; J gene: TRBJ2-5; V gene: TRBV5-4; clone size: .; CDR3 protein: CASSLGGTRHETQYF; CDR3 DNA: TGTGCCAGCAGCTTGGGCGGTACCAGACATGAGACCCAGTACTTC
D gene: .; J gene: TRBJ2-5; V gene: TRBV29-1; clone size: .; CDR3 protein: CSVEDGGETQYF; CDR3 DNA: TGCAGCGTTGAAGATGGTGGGGAGACCCAGTACTTC
D gene: .; J gene: TRBJ2-3; V gene: TRBV11-2; clone size: .; CDR3 protein: CASSLGVTIYPLSTDTQYF; CDR3 DNA: TGTGCCAGCAGTTTGGGGGTAACAATATACCCCCTTAGCACAGATACGCAGTATTTT
D gene: TRBD1; J gene: TRBJ1-1; V gene: TRBV5-5; clone size: .; CDR3 protein: CASSLVSTGGTEAFF; CDR3 DNA: TGTGCCAGCAGCTTGGTCAGTACAGGGGGCACTGAAGCTTTCTTT
D gene: TRBD1; J gene: TRBJ2-2; V gene: TRBV11-2; clone size: once; CDR3 protein: CASSLGNRQGNTGELFF; CDR3 DNA: TGTGCCAGCAGCTTAGGGAACCGACAGGGTAACACCGGGGAGCTGTTTTTT
D gene: TRBD2; J gene: TRBJ2-3; V gene: TRBV29-1; clone size: .; CDR3 protein: CSSHSGGDDPDTQYF; CDR3 DNA: TGCAGCTCTCATAGCGGGGGGGACGATCCAGATACGCAGTATTTT